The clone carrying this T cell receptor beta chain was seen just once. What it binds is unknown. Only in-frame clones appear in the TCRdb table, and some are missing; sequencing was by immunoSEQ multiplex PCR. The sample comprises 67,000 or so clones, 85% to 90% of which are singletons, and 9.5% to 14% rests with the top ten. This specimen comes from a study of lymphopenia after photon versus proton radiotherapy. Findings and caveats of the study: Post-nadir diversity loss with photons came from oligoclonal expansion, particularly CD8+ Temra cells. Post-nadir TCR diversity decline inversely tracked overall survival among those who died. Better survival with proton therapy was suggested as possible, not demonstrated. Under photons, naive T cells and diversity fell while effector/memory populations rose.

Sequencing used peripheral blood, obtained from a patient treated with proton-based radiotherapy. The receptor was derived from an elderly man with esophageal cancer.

CDR3 protein: CASSSQWASVHEQFF. In DNA form, the CDR3 reads TGTGCCAGCAGCTCACAGTGGGCCTCTGTTCATGAGCAGTTCTTC. The chain joins TRBV7-2 to TRBJ2-1; D call uncertain. The CDR3 is 15 residues long. Germline V CDR1 and CDR2: SGHTA, FQGNSA. The germline V and J ends were trimmed by 4 bases and 8 bases, with 18 bases remaining between them.